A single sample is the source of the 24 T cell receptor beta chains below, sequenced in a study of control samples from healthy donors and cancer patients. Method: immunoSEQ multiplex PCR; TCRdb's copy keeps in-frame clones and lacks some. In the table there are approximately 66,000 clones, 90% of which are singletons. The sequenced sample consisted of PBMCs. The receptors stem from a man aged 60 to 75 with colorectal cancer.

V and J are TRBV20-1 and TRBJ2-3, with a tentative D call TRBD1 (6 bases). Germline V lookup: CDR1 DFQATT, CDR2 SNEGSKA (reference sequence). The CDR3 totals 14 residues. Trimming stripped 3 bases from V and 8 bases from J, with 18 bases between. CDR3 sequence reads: CSASKGQLGGTQYF. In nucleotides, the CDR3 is TGCAGTGCTAGTAAGGGACAACTGGGTGGTACGCAGTATTTT.

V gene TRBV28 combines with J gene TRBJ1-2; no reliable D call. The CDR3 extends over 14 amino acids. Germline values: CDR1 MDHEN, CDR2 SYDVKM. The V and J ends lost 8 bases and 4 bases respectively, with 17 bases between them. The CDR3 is CASATRASGYGYTF. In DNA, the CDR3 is TGTGCCAGCGCTACCAGAGCGTCAGGCTATGGCTACACCTTC.

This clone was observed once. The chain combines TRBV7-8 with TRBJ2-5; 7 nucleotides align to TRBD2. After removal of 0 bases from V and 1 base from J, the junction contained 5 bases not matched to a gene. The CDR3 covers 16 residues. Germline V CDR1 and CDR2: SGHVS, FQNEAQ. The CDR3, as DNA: TGTGCCAGCAGCTTAGCCCCAACGGGGGGCCAAGAGACCCAGTACTTC. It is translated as CASSLAPTGGQETQYF.

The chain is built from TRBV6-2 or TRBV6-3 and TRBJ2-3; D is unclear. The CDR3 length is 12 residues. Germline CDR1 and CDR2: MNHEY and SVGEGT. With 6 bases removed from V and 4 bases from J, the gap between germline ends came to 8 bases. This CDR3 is CASSQESDTQYF. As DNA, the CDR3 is TGTGCCAGCAGCCAAGAGTCAGATACGCAGTATTTT.

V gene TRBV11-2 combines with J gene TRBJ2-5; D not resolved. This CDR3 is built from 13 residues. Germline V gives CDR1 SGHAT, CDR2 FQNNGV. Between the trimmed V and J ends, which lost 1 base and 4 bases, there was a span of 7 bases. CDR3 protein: CASSLADIETQYF. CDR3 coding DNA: TGTGCCAGCAGCTTAGCTGATATAGAGACCCAGTACTTC.

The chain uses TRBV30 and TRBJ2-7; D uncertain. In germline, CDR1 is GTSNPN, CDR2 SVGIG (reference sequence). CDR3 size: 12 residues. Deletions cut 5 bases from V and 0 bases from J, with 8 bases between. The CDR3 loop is CAWAGSSYEQYF. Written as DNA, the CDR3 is TGTGCCTGGGCTGGGTCCTCCTACGAGCAGTACTTC.

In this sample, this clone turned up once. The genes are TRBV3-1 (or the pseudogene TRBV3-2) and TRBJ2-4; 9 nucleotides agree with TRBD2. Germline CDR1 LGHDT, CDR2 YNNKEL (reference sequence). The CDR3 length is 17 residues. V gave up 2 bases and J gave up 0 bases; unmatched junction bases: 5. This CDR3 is CASSQLSGGLAKNIQYF. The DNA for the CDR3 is TGTGCCAGCAGCCAACTTAGCGGGGGCCTAGCCAAAAACATTCAGTACTTC.

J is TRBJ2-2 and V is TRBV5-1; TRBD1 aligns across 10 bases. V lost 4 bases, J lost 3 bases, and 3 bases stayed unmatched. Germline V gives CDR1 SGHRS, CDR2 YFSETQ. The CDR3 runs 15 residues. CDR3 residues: CASSTGQGYTGELFF. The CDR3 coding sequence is TGCGCCAGCAGCACGGGACAGGGGTACACCGGGGAGCTGTTTTTT.

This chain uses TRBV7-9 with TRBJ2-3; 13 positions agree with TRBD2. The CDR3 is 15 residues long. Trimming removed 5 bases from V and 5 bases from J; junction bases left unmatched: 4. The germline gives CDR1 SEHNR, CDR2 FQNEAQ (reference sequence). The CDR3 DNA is TGTGCCAGCAGCCTGACTAGCGGGGGGATAGATACGCAGTATTTT. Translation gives CASSLTSGGIDTQYF.

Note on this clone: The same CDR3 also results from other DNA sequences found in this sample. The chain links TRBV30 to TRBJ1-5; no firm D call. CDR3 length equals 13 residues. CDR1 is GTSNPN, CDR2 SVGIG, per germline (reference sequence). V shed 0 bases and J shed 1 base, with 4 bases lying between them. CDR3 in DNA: TGTGCCTGGAGTGTTGGGAGCAATCAGCCCCAGCATTTT. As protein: CAWSVGSNQPQHF.

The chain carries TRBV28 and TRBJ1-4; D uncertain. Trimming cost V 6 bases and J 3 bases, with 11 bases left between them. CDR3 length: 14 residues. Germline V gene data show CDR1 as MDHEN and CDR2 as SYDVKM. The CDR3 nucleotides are TGTGCCAGCAGATCGACACCACCTAATGAAAAACTGTTTTTT. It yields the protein CASRSTPPNEKLFF.

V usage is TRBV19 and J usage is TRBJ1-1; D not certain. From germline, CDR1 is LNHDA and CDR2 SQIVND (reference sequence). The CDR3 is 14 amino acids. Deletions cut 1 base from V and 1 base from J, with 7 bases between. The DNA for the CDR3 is TGTGCCAGTAGTATAGGATGGCAGAACACTGAAGCTTTCTTT. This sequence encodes CASSIGWQNTEAFF.

The CDR3, as DNA: TGTGCCAGCCAAGGACAGGGGCCGACCTTAGCCAAAAACATTCAGTACTTC. Amino acids: CASQGQGPTLAKNIQYF. This chain links TRBV2 with TRBJ2-4; 9 positions agree with TRBD1. Germline assignment: CDR1 SNHLY and CDR2 FYNNEI. Trimming cost V 8 bases and J 0 bases; bases outside gene matches: 11. The CDR3 has 17 residues.

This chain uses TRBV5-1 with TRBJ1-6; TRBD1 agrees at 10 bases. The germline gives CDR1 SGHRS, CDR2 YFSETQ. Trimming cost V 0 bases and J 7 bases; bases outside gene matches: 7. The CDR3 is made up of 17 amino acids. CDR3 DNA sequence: TGCGCCAGCAGCTTGGGGGACAGGGGACTTCTGAATTCACCCCTCCACTTT. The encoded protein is CASSLGDRGLLNSPLHF.

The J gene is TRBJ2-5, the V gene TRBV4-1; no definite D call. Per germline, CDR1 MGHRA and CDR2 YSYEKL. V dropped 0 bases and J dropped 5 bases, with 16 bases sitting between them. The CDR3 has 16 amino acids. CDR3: CASSQEGQTYGETQYF. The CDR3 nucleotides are TGCGCCAGCAGCCAAGAAGGGCAAACCTACGGGGAGACCCAGTACTTC.

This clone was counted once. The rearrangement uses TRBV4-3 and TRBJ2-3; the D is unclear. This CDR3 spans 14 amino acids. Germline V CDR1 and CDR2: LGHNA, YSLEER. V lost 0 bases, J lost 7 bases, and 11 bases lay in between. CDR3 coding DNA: TGCGCCAGCAGCCAAGATCTCCGGCCTCATACGCAGTATTTT. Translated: CASSQDLRPHTQYF.

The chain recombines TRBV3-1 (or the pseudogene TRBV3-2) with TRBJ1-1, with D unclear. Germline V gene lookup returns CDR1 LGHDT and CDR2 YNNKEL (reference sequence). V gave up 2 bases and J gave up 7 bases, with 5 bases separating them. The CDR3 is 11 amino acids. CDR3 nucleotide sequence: TGTGCCAGCAGCCAAAGTGGTGAAGCTTTCTTT. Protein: CASSQSGEAFF.

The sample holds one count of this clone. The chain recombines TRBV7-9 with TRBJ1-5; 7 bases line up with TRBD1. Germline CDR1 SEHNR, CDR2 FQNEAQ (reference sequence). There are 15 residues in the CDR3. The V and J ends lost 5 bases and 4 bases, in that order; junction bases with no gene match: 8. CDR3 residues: CASSPQTGMNQPQHF. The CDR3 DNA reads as TGTGCCAGCAGCCCCCAGACAGGGATGAATCAGCCCCAGCATTTT.

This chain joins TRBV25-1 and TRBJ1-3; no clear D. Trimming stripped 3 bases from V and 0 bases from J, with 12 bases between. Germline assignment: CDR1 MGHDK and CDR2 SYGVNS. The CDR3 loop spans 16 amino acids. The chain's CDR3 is CASSDKREVSGNTIYF. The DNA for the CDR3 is TGTGCCAGCAGTGATAAGAGGGAGGTCTCTGGAAACACCATATATTTT.

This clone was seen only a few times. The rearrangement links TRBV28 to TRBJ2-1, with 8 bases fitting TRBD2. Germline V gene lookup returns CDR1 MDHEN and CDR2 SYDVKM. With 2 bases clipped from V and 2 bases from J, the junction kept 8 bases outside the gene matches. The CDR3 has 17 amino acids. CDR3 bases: TGTGCCAGCAGTTTAGTCGGCGGGGGGCAGGCCTACAATGAGCAGTTCTTC. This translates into CASSLVGGGQAYNEQFF.

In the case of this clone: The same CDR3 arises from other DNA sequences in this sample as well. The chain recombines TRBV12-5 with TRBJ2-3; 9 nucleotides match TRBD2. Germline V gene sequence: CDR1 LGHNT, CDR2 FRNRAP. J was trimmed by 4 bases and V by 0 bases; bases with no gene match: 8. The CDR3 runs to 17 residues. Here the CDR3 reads CASGLVPAGGQSDTQYF. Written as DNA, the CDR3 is TGTGCTAGTGGTTTGGTACCGGCGGGGGGGCAATCAGATACGCAGTATTTT.

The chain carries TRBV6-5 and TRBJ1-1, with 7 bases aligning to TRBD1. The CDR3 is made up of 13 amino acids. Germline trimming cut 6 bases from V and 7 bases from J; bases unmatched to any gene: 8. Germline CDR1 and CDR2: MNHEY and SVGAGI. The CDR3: CASRPRRGLEAFF. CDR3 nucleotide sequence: TGTGCCAGCAGGCCTAGGAGGGGGCTTGAAGCTTTCTTT.

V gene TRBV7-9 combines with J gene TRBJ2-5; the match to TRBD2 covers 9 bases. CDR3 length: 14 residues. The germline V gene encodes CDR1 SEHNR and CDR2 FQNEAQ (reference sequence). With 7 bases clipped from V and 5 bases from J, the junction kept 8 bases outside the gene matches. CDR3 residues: CASILGLAGETQYF. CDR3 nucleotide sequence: TGTGCCAGCATCCTCGGGCTAGCGGGGGAGACCCAGTACTTC.

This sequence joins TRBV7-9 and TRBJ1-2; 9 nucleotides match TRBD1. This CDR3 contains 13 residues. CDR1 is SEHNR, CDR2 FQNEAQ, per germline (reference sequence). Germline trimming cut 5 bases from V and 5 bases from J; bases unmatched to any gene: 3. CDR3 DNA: TGTGCCAGCAGCACGGGACAGGGATATGGCTACACCTTC. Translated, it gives CASSTGQGYGYTF.